The sample holds many counts of the clone carrying this T cell receptor (beta chain). Its antigen is still unknown. Germline-derived CDR1 and CDR2 are LNHDA and SQIVND (reference sequence). V was clipped by 3 bases and J by 6 bases, with 8 bases between them. There are 12 residues in the CDR3. These data are taken from a study of T cell repertoires in cytomegalovirus infection. Study details: Indications came from public TCR beta signatures; they pointed to CMV infection and to a matching HLA type. General observations from the study: HLA-C-restricted CMV-specific TCR beta clonotypes were dominant in the ex vivo response. Adding up the frequency of public TCR beta families identified people who carried CMV plus the relevant HLA.

From the reads, TCRdb called clonotypes with MiXCR, one entry per CDR3 protein. The sample records some 130,000 distinct CDR3 sequences, 8% to 9% being singletons. Sequenced: PBMCs. The sequence came from a human donor in good health (CMV status not recorded). Some clones in this sample may be carry-over from other donors' samples. The gene calls are TRBV19 and TRBJ2-5, with D possibly called TRBD1 or TRBD2 (5 bases each). CDR3 in amino acids: CASSIGGQTQYF. For the CDR3, the DNA is TGTGCCAGTAGTATTGGGGGACAGACCCAGTACTTC.